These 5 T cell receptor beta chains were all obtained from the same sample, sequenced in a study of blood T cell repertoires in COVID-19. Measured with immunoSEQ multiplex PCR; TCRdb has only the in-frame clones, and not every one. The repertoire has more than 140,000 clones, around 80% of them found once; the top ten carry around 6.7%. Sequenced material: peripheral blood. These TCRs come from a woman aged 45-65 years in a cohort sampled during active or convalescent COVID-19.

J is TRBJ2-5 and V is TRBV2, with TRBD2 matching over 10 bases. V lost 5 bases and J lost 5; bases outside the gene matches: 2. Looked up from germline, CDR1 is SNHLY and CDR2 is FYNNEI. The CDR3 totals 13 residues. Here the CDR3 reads CASSRGLAETQYF. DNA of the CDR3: TGTGCCAGCAGTCGGGGACTAGCGGAGACCCAGTACTTC.

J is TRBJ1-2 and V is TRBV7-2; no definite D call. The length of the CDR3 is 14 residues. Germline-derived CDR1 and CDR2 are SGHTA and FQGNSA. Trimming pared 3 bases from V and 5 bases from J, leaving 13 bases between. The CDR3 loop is CASSFISGEYGYTF. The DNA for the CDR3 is TGTGCCAGCAGCTTTATCTCCGGAGAGTATGGCTACACCTTC.

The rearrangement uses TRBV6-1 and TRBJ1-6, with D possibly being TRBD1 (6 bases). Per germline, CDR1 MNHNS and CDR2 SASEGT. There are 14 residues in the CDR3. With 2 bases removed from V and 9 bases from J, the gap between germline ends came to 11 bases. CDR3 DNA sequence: TGTGCCAGCAGTGAACGGGACAAAGGTTCACCCCTCCACTTT. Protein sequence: CASSERDKGSPLHF.

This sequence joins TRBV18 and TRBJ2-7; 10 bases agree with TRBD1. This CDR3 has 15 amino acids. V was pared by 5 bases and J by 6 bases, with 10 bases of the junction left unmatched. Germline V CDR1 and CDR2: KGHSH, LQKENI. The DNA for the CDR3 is TGTGCCAGCTCATCGGGGCAAGGGACAGGGGCCGAGCAGTACTTC. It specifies CASSSGQGTGAEQYF.

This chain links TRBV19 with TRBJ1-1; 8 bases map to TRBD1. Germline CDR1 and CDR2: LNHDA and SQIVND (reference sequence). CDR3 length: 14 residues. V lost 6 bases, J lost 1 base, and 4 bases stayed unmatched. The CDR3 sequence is CASSRQGRNTEAFF. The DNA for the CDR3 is TGTGCCAGTAGCCGACAGGGGAGGAACACTGAAGCTTTCTTT.